This note documents a single TCR beta chain sequence. This clonotype was picked up many times. Its antigen specificity is not known. Qualities for individual bases were not recorded, and no much larger clone is one base off. Hyperthyroidism was considered stable if no progression to ophthalmopathy occurred within 18 months of follow-up. Hyperthyroidism patients were newly diagnosed, were aged 18 to 65 years, and had a disease duration under 2 months. Patients were excluded if they had other autoimmune diseases, uncontrolled infections, pregnancy or lactation. Diagnosis was based on clinical symptoms, serum thyroxine, TRAb, thyroid ultrasound and orbital computed tomography. PBMCs were isolated from about 9.1 ml of fresh peripheral blood by Ficoll-Paque density gradient centrifugation. Total RNA was extracted with Trizol reagent and quality-checked on an Agilent 2100 Bioanalyzer. V trim: 6 bases; J trim: 8 bases; unmatched bases: 21. The CDR3 starts with the cysteine, ends with the phenylalanine, and has 18 residues. The entry retains the CDR3 DNA only, 54 bases that are in frame from base 1.

These data originate in a study of Graves' ophthalmopathy and Graves' hyperthyroidism listed by TCRdb under 2018. Study-level background: Peripheral blood was collected at initial diagnosis, before any treatment. The study used signatures of the TCR beta repertoire to tell Graves' ophthalmopathy apart from Graves' hyperthyroidism and to predict which patients would progress to ophthalmopathy. In total, approximately 130 blood samples were TCR-sequenced: around 42 ophthalmopathy, approximately 80 hyperthyroidism and roughly 17 hyperthyroidism-to-ophthalmopathy patients. To explore V-J signatures that distinguish ophthalmopathy from hyperthyroidism, a discovery set of about a hundred patients was enrolled, made up of about 40 with ophthalmopathy and 57 with stable hyperthyroidism. An independent validation cohort comprised under 20 hyperthyroidism patients and roughly 15 patients who later progressed from hyperthyroidism to ophthalmopathy. In six hyperthyroidism patients, T-cell repertoires of thyroid tissue and blood were compared. Following sample collection, hyperthyroidism patients were given methimazole at a starting dose of 30 mg daily, and ophthalmopathy patients were given high-dose intravenous methylprednisolone. The 100 discovery patients were divided at random into training and test sets in a 7:3 ratio.

For repertoire sequencing, the TCR beta CDR3 regions were amplified from RNA transcripts. A first-round RT-PCR used HTBI primers with the Qiagen OneStep RT-PCR kit, followed by a second-round multiplex PCR, size selection and purification. Libraries were sequenced on an Illumina HiSeq2000 using paired-end 100 bp reads. As for how the authors treated the data: Reads were processed with SOAPnuke, discarding reads with adapters, uncalled bases, mean Phred below 15, or no exact constant-primer or identifier match. COPE v1.2.5 was used to merge the high-quality paired reads. Each unique nucleotide sequence was treated as a clonotype, and MiTCR v1.1 was used to align the clonotypes to the IMGT TRB V, D and J references. Only V-J combinations with frequency above 0.0001 were analysed, covering over 99% of repertoires. For each V-J combination, a TCR clonal expansion and chaos score was defined as F50 clonal expansion divided by the chaos observed in the TCRdist matrix. Welch's t-statistics and random forest were used to reduce the features to approximately 13 V-J combinations, which were then used as input to a naive Bayes classifier. The Morisita-Horn index was used to measure how similar the thyroid and blood repertoires were. TCRdb reprocessed the public reads (quality trimming at Q25 with fastp, clone calling with MiXCR) and kept in-frame beta chains. Here each entry gathers all rows of one CDR3 protein and keeps the most common genes and DNA. TCRdb, rather than the study authors, made the V and J calls. Within this sample are 680,000 or so distinct CDR3 sequences, with about 20% of them counted one time only. The top ten hold roughly 6.9% of the sample.

What the study reported, not specific to this receptor: No statistical method was used to set the sample size in advance, and the investigators knew which group each participant was assigned to. The 13-signature model separated ophthalmopathy from stable hyperthyroidism with approximately 90% sensitivity and approximately 81% specificity in cross-validation, and 80%/75% in the test set. Most expanded thyroid clonotypes with a frequency above 0.001 also appeared in blood, which suggests that blood repertoires may reflect the immune response in the thyroid. In validation, the model predicted ophthalmopathy progression with over 60% sensitivity and 72% to 80% specificity; some 13 predicted patients were CT-confirmed with GO in a median of roughly 6.8 months.

The sample taken for sequencing was peripheral blood. The rearrangement joined TRBV12-3 or TRBV12-4 to TRBJ1-5; TRBD1 matches 8 bases in the middle. This clonotype was obtained from a woman aged 18-29 years with stable Graves' hyperthyroidism. Some clones in this sample may be carry-over from other donors' samples. Donor details come from another sample of the same person, matched by shared clones. The CDR3 is CASSFSGGTGRSSEPQHF. The DNA sequence is given as TGTGCCAGCAGCTTCTCCGGTGGGACAGGTCGTTCCTCGGAGCCCCAGCATTTT.